This record concerns one T cell receptor (beta chain) sequence. There is no known antigen for this receptor. No per-base quality is available; no much larger clone lies one base away. Each collaborating institution followed its own protocols to collect whole blood in K2EDTA tubes. For TCRbeta analysis, collaborators shipped samples as frozen whole blood, isolated PBMCs, or DNA extracted from either of those sample types. This entry is derived from a study of blood T cell repertoires in COVID-19 (dated by TCRdb to about 2020). Notes on the research overall: Samples from collaborators originated in the United States, Italy and Spain and spanned both the acute and convalescent phases of COVID-19. The repertoires were made available in a free public database intended to serve as a resource for research on the immune response to SARS-CoV-2. Sample metadata almost always included a de-identified subject ID, COVID-19 status, age in years and sex. Where HLA class I and class II types were available, the types were taken from metadata supplied by the sample provider, not from assay-based typing. Deeply sampled blood TCRbeta repertoires from subjects exposed to, actively infected with, or recovered from COVID-19 were included in the dataset. The prospective study material was composed of cDNA or gDNA derived from T cells, B-cell-depleted T cells, or PBMCs. The samples were drawn from two sources: the first 160 participants of the ongoing ImmuneRACE study, and 950 to 1,500 subjects contributed by 6 global collaborators.

TCRbeta CDR3 regions were amplified from genomic DNA by means of the immunoSEQ Assay, a bias-controlled multiplex PCR. The authors processed their data as follows. The number of nucleated cells in each sample was estimated by amplification of reference gene primers within the assay. To quantify the absolute abundance of each unique TCRbeta CDR3 rearrangement, sequence reads were collapsed and filtered. Productive Simpson clonality was computed per sample as the square root of Simpson's diversity index over productive rearrangements. The table was pulled from immuneACCESS by TCRdb, which kept in-frame rearrangements only. Such tables lose some clones; where checked, under half of the loss comes from unresolved V genes, and the rest has no known cause. That table is the source of V, J and clone size, and D and trimming were worked out from the DNA. This sample comprises around 120,000 clones, more than 80% of them detected only once. The ten largest clones represent around 32% of the sample.

Study-level results and caveats: Clinical and demographic metadata were provided uncurated, with the amount varying by source and participant.

Sequencing input: peripheral blood. This TCR was sampled from a woman older than 75 with acute or convalescent COVID-19.

CDR3 sequence: CASSLGRTGTYEQYF. The nucleotide sequence reads as follows: TGTGCCAGCAGCTTAGGTCGGACAGGGACGTACGAGCAGTACTTC. This chain joins TRBV7-8 to TRBJ2-7; 8 nucleotides in the junction match TRBD1. After removal of 1 base from V and 4 bases from J, the junction retains 6 bases not matched to a gene. From a lookup of the germline V gene, CDR1 and CDR2 are SGHVS and FQNEAQ. From its cysteine to its phenylalanine, the CDR3 spans 15 amino acids. Only the CDR3 region is kept as DNA, spanning 45 bases read in frame from base 1.